The 6 T cell receptor beta chains listed next were all sequenced from one sample in a study of a mutant IDH1 vaccine in newly diagnosed glioma. The time point: week 23, last vaccination. Topical imiquimod was applied with each vaccine dose, which held 300 ug of mutant IDH1 20-mer peptide. Method: immunoSEQ multiplex PCR; TCRdb's copy keeps in-frame clones and lacks some. Here the sample spans about 82,000 clones, 85% being singletons. Their antigens remain unidentified. Specimen: PBMCs, collected from a glioma patient whose treatment included an IDH1 peptide vaccine. The receptor set was obtained from a man aged 30 to 45 with glioma. Some clones in this sample may be carry-over from other donors' samples.

This chain links TRBV11-2 with TRBJ2-3; TRBD2 agrees at 11 bases. The V gene end was trimmed by 1 base and the J gene end by 0 bases; junction bases not matched to a gene: 6. CDR3 size: 18 residues. CDR1 is SGHAT and CDR2 is FQNNGV in the germline V gene. DNA for the CDR3: TGTGCCAGCAGCTTAGGACTAGCGGGGCCTTTTAGCACAGATACGCAGTATTTT. It encodes CASSLGLAGPFSTDTQYF. Supplemented by reference TRBV11-2 and TRBJ2-3, the full variable domain reads EAGVAQSPRYKIIEKRQSVAFWCNPISGHATLYWYQQILGQGPKLLIQFQNNGVVDDSQLPKDRFSAERLKGVDSTLKIQPAKLEDSAVYLCASSLGLAGPFSTDTQYFGPGTRLTVL.

This clone appeared once. The chain has TRBV10-2 and TRBJ1-1; D is undetermined. The CDR3 is 13 amino acids. V was clipped by 5 bases and J by 4 bases, with 11 bases between them. CDR1 WSHSY and CDR2 SAAADI come from the germline V gene. The CDR3 region has the DNA TGCGCCAGCAGTTTGGACCCTTTCACTGAAGCTTTCTTT. Encoded protein: CASSLDPFTEAFF.

This clone has only one observation. The chain recombines TRBV28 with TRBJ1-5; D is possibly TRBD1 (6 bases). Germline V CDR1 and CDR2: MDHEN, SYDVKM. There are 15 residues in the CDR3. The germline V and J ends were trimmed by 11 bases and 9 bases, with 26 bases remaining between them. CDR3 in amino acids: CAVLPRGLQTRPQHF. In nucleotides, the CDR3 is TGTGCCGTCCTTCCCCGGGGGCTACAAACCCGGCCCCAGCATTTT.

This rearrangement joins TRBV28 to TRBJ1-1, with D perhaps TRBD1 (6 bases). Germline values: CDR1 MDHEN, CDR2 SYDVKM. This CDR3 is built from 16 residues. Trimming took off 6 bases at V and 1 base at J, with 18 bases between the two ends. CDR3 region: CASSDVPGQKNTEAFF. CDR3 bases: TGTGCCAGCAGCGACGTCCCGGGACAAAAGAACACTGAAGCTTTCTTT.

This clone has only one observation. V usage is TRBV7-2 and J usage is TRBJ2-1; no clear D gene. There are 15 residues in the CDR3. Trimming shortened V by 3 bases and J by 0 bases, and 9 bases separated the two germline ends. Germline CDR1 reads SGHTA; CDR2 reads FQGNSA. This CDR3 is CASSFGLTSYNEQFF. In nucleotides, the CDR3 is TGTGCCAGCAGCTTCGGTCTTACCTCCTACAATGAGCAGTTCTTC.

The chain recombines TRBV7-9 with TRBJ2-3, with unresolved D. CDR3 size: 15 residues. Germline CDR1 and CDR2: SEHNR and FQNEAQ (reference sequence). Trimming took off 0 bases at V and 6 bases at J, with 13 bases between the two ends. CDR3 coding DNA: TGTGCCAGCAGCTTAGCGACTCCGGGTGCGGATACGCAGTATTTT. Protein sequence: CASSLATPGADTQYF.